Sequencing of this T cell receptor (beta chain) was carried out in a study of human T cells and chemical hapten exposure. Overall study context: Mainly, slight library volume differences in the pool made TCR yields vary.

The time point: patch test 3, about 24 weeks after DPC sensitization. Treatment meaning: therapeutic diphenylcyclopropenone sensitization with weekly scalp DPC. In its sample, this clonotype was seen a few times. Its antigen is unidentified. General study findings and limits: Against controls, expanded TCRs gave rise to significantly more large CDR3 similarity clusters.

TCRdb reanalysed the RACE reads using MiXCR and keeps one entry per CDR3 protein. This table holds about 190,000 distinct CDR3 sequences, 20% to 25% found once. Sequencing used whole blood, obtained in connection with sensitization to the hapten diphenylcyclopropenone (DPC). The TCR sequence derives from a woman aged 40 to 50 with alopecia areata. Some clones in this sample may be carry-over from other donors' samples.

The CDR3, as DNA: TGCAGTGCTGGAGGGGAGCAATCCTACGAGCAGTACTTC. Amino acid sequence: CSAGGEQSYEQYF. The chain couples TRBV20-1 to TRBJ2-7; D is possibly TRBD2 (6 bases). Germline CDR1 is DFQATT and CDR2 is SNEGSKA (reference sequence). Trimming left V 5 bases short and J 1 base short, with 12 bases between. The CDR3 is 13 residues long.